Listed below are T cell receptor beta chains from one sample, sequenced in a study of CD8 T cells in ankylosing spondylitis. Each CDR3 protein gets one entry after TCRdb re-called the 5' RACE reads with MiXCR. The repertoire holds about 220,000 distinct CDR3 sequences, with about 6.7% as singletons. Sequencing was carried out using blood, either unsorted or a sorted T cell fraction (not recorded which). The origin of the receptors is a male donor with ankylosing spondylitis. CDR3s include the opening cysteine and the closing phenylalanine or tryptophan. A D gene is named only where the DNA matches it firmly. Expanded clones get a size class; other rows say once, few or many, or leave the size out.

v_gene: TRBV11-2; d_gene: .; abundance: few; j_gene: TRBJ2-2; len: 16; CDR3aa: CASSLETGGGTGELFF; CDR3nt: TGTGCCAGCAGCTTAGAGACGGGGGGCGGCACCGGGGAGCTGTTTTTT
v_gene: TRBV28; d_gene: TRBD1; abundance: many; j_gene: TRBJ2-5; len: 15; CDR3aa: CASSSRDRGLETQYF; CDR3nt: TGTGCCAGCAGTTCCCGGGACAGGGGGCTAGAGACCCAGTACTTC
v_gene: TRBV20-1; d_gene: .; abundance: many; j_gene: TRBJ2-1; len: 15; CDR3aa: CSARDLGQDYNEQFF; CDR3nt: TGCAGTGCTAGAGATCTTGGGCAGGACTACAATGAGCAGTTCTTC
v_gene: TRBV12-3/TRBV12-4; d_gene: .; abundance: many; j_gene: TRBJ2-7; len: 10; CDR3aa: CASSGHEQYF; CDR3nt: TGTGCCAGCAGTGGTCACGAGCAGTACTTC
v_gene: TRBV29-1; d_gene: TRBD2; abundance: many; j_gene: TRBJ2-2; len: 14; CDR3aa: CSASGGRDTGELFF; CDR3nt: TGCAGCGCATCGGGGGGAAGGGACACCGGGGAGCTGTTTTTT
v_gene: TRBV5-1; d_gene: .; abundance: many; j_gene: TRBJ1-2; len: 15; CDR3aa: CASSLEGPHPYGYTF; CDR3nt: TGCGCCAGCAGCTTGGAGGGGCCCCACCCCTATGGCTACACCTTC
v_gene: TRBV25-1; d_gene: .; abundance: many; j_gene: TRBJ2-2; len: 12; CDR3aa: CASSDGTGELFF; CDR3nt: TGTGCCAGCAGTGACGGGACCGGGGAGCTGTTTTTT
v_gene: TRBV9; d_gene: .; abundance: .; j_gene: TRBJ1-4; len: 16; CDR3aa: CASSVEGGLGFEKLFF; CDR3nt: TGTGCCAGCAGCGTAGAGGGAGGACTCGGGTTTGAAAAACTGTTTTTT
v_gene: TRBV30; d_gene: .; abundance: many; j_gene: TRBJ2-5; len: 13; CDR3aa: CAWKGPVQETQYF; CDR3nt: TGTGCCTGGAAGGGTCCGGTCCAGGAGACCCAGTACTTC
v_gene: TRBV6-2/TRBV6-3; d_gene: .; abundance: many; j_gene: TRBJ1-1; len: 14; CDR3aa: CASSYRPSSTEAFF; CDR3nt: TGTGCCAGCAGTTACCGTCCGTCGAGCACTGAAGCTTTCTTT
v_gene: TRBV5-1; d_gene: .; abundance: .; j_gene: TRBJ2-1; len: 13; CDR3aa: CASSFVGLNEQFF; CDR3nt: TGCGCCAGCAGCTTTGTGGGGCTGAATGAGCAGTTCTTC
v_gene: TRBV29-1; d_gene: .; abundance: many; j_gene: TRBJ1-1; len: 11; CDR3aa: CSVGGATEAFF; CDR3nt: TGCAGCGTTGGAGGGGCCACTGAAGCTTTCTTT
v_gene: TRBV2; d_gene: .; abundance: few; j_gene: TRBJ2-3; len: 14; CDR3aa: CASSSGPRTDTQYF; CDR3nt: TGTGCCAGCTCCTCGGGACCCAGGACAGATACGCAGTATTTT
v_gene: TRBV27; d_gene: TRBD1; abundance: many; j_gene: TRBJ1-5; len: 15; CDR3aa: CASSPGTGINQPQHF; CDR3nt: TGTGCCAGCAGCCCAGGGACAGGGATCAATCAGCCCCAGCATTTT
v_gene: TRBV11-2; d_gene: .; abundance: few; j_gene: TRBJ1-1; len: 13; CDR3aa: CASSLDLGTEAFF; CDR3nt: TGTGCCAGCAGCTTAGATCTAGGGACTGAAGCTTTCTTT
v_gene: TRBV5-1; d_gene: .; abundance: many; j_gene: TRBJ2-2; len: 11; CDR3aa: CASRVTGELFF; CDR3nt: TGCGCCAGCAGGGTTACCGGGGAGCTGTTTTTT
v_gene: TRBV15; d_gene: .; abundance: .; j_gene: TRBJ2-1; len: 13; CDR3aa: CATSRIPDNEQFF; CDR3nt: TGTGCCACCAGCAGAATACCAGACAATGAGCAGTTCTTC
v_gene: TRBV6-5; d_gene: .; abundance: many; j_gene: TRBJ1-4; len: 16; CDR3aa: CASSYPDRFGGEKLFF; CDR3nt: TGTGCCAGCAGTTACCCAGACAGGTTTGGCGGCGAAAAACTGTTTTTT
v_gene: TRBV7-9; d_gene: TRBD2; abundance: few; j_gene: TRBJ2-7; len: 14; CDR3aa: CASSPSSGDYEQYF; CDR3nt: TGTGCCAGCAGCCCCTCTAGCGGGGACTACGAGCAGTACTTC
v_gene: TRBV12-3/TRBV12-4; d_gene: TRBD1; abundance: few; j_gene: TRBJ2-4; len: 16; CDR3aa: CASSFSPRDRDDIQYF; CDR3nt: TGTGCCAGCAGCTTTTCCCCCCGGGACAGGGACGACATTCAGTACTTC
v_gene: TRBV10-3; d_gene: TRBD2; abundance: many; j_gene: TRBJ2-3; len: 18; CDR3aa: CAISEDGLAGAIRDTQYF; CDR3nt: TGTGCCATCAGTGAAGACGGACTAGCGGGAGCTATTAGGGATACGCAGTATTTT
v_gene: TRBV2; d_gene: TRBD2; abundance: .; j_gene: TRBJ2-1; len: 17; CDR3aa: CASSEAILAAYYNEQFF; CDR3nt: TGTGCCAGCAGTGAAGCAATACTAGCGGCTTACTACAATGAGCAGTTCTTC
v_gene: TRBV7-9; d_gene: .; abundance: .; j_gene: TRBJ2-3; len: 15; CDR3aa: CASTPSGENGSTQYF; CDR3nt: TGTGCCAGCACTCCCTCCGGGGAAAACGGGTCTACGCAGTATTTT
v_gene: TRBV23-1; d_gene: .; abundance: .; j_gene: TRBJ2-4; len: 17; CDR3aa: CASSQSGTPGAKNIQYF; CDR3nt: TGCGCCAGCAGTCAATCCGGTACACCAGGAGCCAAAAACATTCAGTACTTC
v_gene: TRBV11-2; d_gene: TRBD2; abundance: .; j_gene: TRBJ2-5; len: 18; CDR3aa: CASSLDRRLAGAQETQYF; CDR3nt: TGTGCCAGCAGCTTAGATCGCCGACTAGCGGGGGCCCAAGAGACCCAGTACTTC
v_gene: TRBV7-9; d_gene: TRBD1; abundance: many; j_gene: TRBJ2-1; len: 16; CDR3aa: CASSPPPGQGYNEQFF; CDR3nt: TGTGCCAGCAGCCCTCCCCCGGGACAGGGCTACAATGAGCAGTTCTTC
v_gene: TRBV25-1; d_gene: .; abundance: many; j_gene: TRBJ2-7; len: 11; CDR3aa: CASSGAYEQYF; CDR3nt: TGTGCCAGCAGTGGCGCCTACGAGCAGTACTTC
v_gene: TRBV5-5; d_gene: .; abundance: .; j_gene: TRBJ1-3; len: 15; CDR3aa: CASQDRLVYGNTIYF; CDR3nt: TGTGCCAGTCAAGACAGGTTGGTGTACGGAAACACCATATATTTT
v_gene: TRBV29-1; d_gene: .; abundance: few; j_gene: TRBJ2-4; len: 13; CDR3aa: CSVVGDWGDIQYF; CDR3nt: TGCAGCGTTGTCGGGGACTGGGGAGACATTCAGTACTTC
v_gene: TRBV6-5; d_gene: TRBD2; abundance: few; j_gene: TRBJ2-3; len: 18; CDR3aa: CASSYQLAGGPGADTQYF; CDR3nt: TGTGCCAGCAGCTACCAATTAGCGGGAGGGCCGGGTGCAGATACGCAGTATTTT
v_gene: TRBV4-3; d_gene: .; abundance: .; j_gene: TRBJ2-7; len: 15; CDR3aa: CASSQEGGPTYEQYF; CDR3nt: TGCGCCAGCAGCCAAGAGGGGGGACCAACCTACGAGCAGTACTTC
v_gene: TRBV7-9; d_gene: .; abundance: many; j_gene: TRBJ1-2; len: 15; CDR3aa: CASSWTDKSNYGYTF; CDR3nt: TGTGCCAGCAGCTGGACAGACAAATCTAACTATGGCTACACCTTC
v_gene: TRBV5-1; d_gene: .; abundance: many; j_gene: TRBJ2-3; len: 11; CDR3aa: CASSFGTGRYF; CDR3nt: TGCGCCAGCAGCTTCGGGACTGGGAGGTATTTT
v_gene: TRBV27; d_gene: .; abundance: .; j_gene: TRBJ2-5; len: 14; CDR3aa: CASSLKVGGQTQYF; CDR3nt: TGTGCCAGCAGTTTAAAAGTGGGAGGACAGACCCAGTACTTC
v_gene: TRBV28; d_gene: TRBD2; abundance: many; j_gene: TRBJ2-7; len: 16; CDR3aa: CASSSRLAWDSYEQYF; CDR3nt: TGTGCCAGCAGTTCCAGACTAGCGTGGGACTCCTACGAGCAGTACTTC
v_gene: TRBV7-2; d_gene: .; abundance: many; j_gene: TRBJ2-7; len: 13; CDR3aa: CASSFRGFNEQYF; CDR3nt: TGTGCCAGCAGCTTTAGAGGGTTCAACGAGCAGTACTTC
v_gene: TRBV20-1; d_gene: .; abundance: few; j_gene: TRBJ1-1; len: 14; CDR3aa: CSARKERGNTEAFF; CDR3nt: TGCAGTGCTAGAAAGGAGAGGGGGAACACTGAAGCTTTCTTT
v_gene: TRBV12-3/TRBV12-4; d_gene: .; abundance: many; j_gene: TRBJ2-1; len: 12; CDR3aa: CASSGGYNEQFF; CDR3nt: TGTGCCAGCAGTGGAGGATACAATGAGCAGTTCTTC
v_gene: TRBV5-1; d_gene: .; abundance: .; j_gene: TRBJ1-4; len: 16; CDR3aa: CASSLNRQTSNEKLFF; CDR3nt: TGCGCCAGCAGCTTAAACAGACAGACCTCAAATGAAAAACTGTTTTTT
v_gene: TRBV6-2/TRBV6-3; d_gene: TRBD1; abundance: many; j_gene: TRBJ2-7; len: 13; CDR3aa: CASSYWDRDEQYF; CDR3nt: TGTGCCAGCAGTTACTGGGACAGGGACGAGCAGTACTTC
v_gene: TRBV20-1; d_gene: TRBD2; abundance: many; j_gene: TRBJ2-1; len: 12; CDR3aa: CSARERENEQFF; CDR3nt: TGCAGTGCTAGGGAGCGGGAGAATGAGCAGTTCTTC
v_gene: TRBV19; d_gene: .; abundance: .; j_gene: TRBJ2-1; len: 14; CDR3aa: CASTKGVAYNEQFF; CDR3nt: TGTGCCAGTACCAAGGGGGTCGCCTACAATGAGCAGTTCTTC
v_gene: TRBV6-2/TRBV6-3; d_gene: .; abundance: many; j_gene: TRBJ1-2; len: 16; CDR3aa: CASSLQSQDRPGGYTF; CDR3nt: TGTGCCAGCAGTTTGCAATCTCAGGACCGACCCGGCGGCTACACCTTC
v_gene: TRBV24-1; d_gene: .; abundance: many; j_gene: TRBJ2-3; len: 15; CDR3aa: CATSDLKLSTDTQYF; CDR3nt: TGTGCCACCAGTGATTTGAAGCTTAGCACAGATACGCAGTATTTT
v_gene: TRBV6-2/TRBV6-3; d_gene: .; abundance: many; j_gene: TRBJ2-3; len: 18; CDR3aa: CASSSPRRGETSTDTQYF; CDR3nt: TGTGCCAGCAGTTCCCCCCGCAGGGGGGAAACAAGCACAGATACGCAGTATTTT
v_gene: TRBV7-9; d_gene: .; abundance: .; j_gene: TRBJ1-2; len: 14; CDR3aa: CASSLLGTPYGYTF; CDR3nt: TGTGCCAGCAGCTTATTAGGGACCCCCTATGGCTACACCTTC
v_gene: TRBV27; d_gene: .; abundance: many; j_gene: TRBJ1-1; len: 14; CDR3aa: CASSPPGRDTEAFF; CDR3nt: TGTGCCAGCAGTCCCCCAGGCAGGGACACTGAAGCTTTCTTT
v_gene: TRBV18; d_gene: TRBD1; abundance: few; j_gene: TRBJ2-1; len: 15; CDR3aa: CASSLGQVRDNEQFF; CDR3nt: TGTGCCAGCTCACTTGGACAGGTGAGGGACAATGAGCAGTTCTTC